This record concerns one TCR beta chain sequence. This record comes from a study of T cell repertoires in cytomegalovirus infection. V dropped 0 bases and J dropped 0 bases, with 15 bases sitting between them. Germline-derived CDR1 and CDR2 are MNHEY and SMNVEV (reference sequence). The CDR3 totals 18 residues. MiXCR was run by TCRdb on the reads, yielding one entry per CDR3 protein. The sample records around 740,000 distinct CDR3 sequences, under 40% being singletons. The clonotype originates from a human donor in good health (CMV status not recorded). Some clones in this sample may be carry-over from other donors' samples. Sample: PBMCs. This chain links TRBV27 with TRBJ1-5; D is possibly TRBD1 (5 bases). In nucleotides, the CDR3 is TGTGCCAGCAGTTTATCCCCCCAGCTGGGGCTTAGCAATCAGCCCCAGCATTTT. This gives the protein CASSLSPQLGLSNQPQHF.